This T cell receptor (beta chain) was recorded in a study of T cells in women clearing cervical HPV infection. Study summary: Cases' blood sampling followed lesion detection by median about 21 weeks (90 to 200).

In the case of this clone: Its cognate antigen is unknown. The read halts 3 residues ahead of the CDR3 end, with the missing end drawn from the germline J gene. Additional DNA sequences in this sample encode the identical CDR3.

The table came from immunoSEQ multiplex PCR; TCRdb's copy has only in-frame clones and leaves some out. This table holds tens of thousands of clones. Study-level points and caveats: TRBV6-7 abundance was lower in cases than controls (approximately 0.1% versus 0.17%).

Germline V gives CDR1 ENHRY, CDR2 SYGVKD. The CDR3 runs to 13 residues. The V end lost 7 bases, the J end lost 3 bases, and 10 bases lay between the germline ends. The sequencing input was blood buffy coat. The TCR was taken from a woman between 18 and 70 years old with a cervical HPV16 infection that either progressed to CIN3+ or cleared (not recorded which). The chain combines TRBV10-3 with TRBJ2-1; TRBD1 might be the D (5 bases). The sequenced CDR3 bases are TGTGCCATCAAAGGGGCGAGCTACAATGAG. Translating it yields CAIKGASYNE. The entire CDR3 sequence reads CAIKGASYNEQFF.